The 17 T cell receptor beta chains below come from one sample, sequenced in a study of T cell responses to AZD1222 COVID-19 vaccine. The table came from immunoSEQ multiplex PCR; TCRdb's copy has only in-frame clones and leaves some out. In the table there are 150,000 to 170,000 clones, about 87% of which are singletons. Specimen: peripheral blood, collected on day 0 of AZD1222 vaccination. These receptor sequences come from an adult in good health.

The rearrangement joins TRBV7-2 to TRBJ1-5; a possible D gene is TRBD1 (5 bases). The CDR3 spans 13 residues. Trimming pared 5 bases from V and 9 bases from J, leaving 14 bases between. Germline CDR1 and CDR2: SGHTA and FQGNSA. CDR3 DNA: TGTGCCAGCAGCCGAGAGAGGGGTGCGCCCCAGCATTTT. Its protein is CASSRERGAPQHF. Filled out from reference TRBV7-2 and TRBJ1-5, the complete variable domain reads GAGVSQSPSNKVTEKGKDVELRCDPISGHTALYWYRQSLGQGLEFLIYFQGNSAPDKSGLPSDRFSAERTGGSVSTLTIQRTQQEDSAVYLCASSRERGAPQHFGDGTRLSIL.

The chain recombines TRBV6-2 or TRBV6-3 with TRBJ2-1, with 8 bases matching TRBD1. CDR3 length: 17 amino acids. Germline V lookup: CDR1 MNHEY, CDR2 SVGEGT. The J segment lost 5 bases and the V segment lost 0 bases, leaving 9 bases of the junction unmatched. The CDR3 DNA reads TGTGCCAGCAGTTACTCAAGAGGACAGGGTTCTGACAATGAGCAGTTCTTC. Residues: CASSYSRGQGSDNEQFF.

The chain couples TRBV5-1 to TRBJ2-7, with TRBD1 matching over 7 bases. The CDR3 consists of 15 residues. The V segment lost 0 bases and the J segment 0 bases; nucleotides outside the gene matches: 3. Germline assignment: CDR1 SGHRS and CDR2 YFSETQ. In DNA form, the CDR3 reads TGCGCCAGCAGCTTGGAGTCAGGGGGCTCCTACGAGCAGTACTTC. It is translated as CASSLESGGSYEQYF.

This clone showed up just once. This sequence joins TRBV19 and TRBJ2-3; TRBD1 matches at 7 bases. The CDR3 is 15 residues long. Germline V lookup: CDR1 LNHDA, CDR2 SQIVND (reference sequence). J was trimmed by 0 bases and V by 4 bases; bases with no gene match: 4. Here the CDR3 reads CASSRQGSSTDTQYF. CDR3 nucleotides: TGTGCCAGTAGTAGACAGGGATCTAGCACAGATACGCAGTATTTT.

V and J are TRBV5-1 and TRBJ2-1, with 9 nucleotides matching TRBD2. Germline lookup yields CDR1 SGHRS and CDR2 YFSETQ. CDR3 size: 15 residues. Unmatched junction bases numbered 5, after V lost 1 base and J lost 6 bases. The CDR3 reads CASSLSVAGVNEQFF. DNA of the CDR3: TGCGCCAGCAGCTTGTCGGTAGCGGGGGTCAATGAGCAGTTCTTC.

This chain's CDR3 is CASSRGARQYF. As DNA, the CDR3 is TGTGCCAGCAGCCGAGGGGCACGGCAGTACTTC. The chain uses TRBV3-1 (or the pseudogene TRBV3-2) and TRBJ2-7; either TRBD1 or TRBD2 may fit D (5 bases each). Trimming took off 4 bases at V and 9 bases at J, with 10 bases between the two ends. Germline loops: CDR1 LGHDT, CDR2 YNNKEL (reference sequence). The CDR3 is made up of 11 amino acids.

The V call is TRBV6-5, the J call TRBJ1-5, with TRBD1 matching over 8 bases. V was clipped by 5 bases and J by 5 bases; unmatched bases: 8. CDR3 size: 15 residues. Germline V CDR1 and CDR2: MNHEY, SVGAGI. Here the CDR3 reads CASSTDRAPHQPQHF. The DNA for the CDR3 is TGTGCCAGCAGTACGGACAGGGCCCCACATCAGCCCCAGCATTTT.

V usage is TRBV7-2 and J usage is TRBJ1-5; D is uncertain. Germline lookup yields CDR1 SGHTA and CDR2 FQGNSA. This CDR3 comprises 13 residues. V gave up 1 base and J gave up 6 bases, with 7 bases separating them. The CDR3 DNA sequence: TGTGCCAGCAGCTTAGACAGACTTCAGCCCCAGCATTTT. Translation: CASSLDRLQPQHF.

The chain combines TRBV19 with TRBJ2-7, with D possibly called TRBD1 or TRBD2 (7 bases each). CDR1 is LNHDA and CDR2 is SQIVND in the germline V gene (reference sequence). This CDR3 has 15 residues. V lost 4 bases, J lost 6 bases, and 19 bases lay in between. The CDR3 DNA is TGTGCCAGTAGTAGCTACCAGGGGGGGTACTTCGAGCAGTACTTC. This encodes CASSSYQGGYFEQYF.

This sequence joins TRBV5-6 and TRBJ1-4; perhaps TRBD1 as D (5 bases). Germline CDR1 and CDR2: SGHDT and YYEEEE. CDR3 length: 14 amino acids. The germline V and J ends were trimmed by 0 bases and 5 bases, with 8 bases remaining between them. Here the CDR3 reads CASSLGQPNEKLFF. The CDR3 DNA follows: TGTGCCAGCAGCTTGGGACAGCCGAATGAAAAACTGTTTTTT.

This chain links TRBV29-1 with TRBJ1-2, with unresolved D. This CDR3 spans 12 amino acids. The germline gives CDR1 SQVTM, CDR2 ANQGSEA. The V end lost 3 bases, the J end lost 4 bases, and 9 bases lay between the germline ends. CDR3 sequence: CSVDRNSYGYTF. The CDR3 DNA reads TGCAGCGTTGATAGGAACAGCTATGGCTACACCTTC.

V and J are TRBV7-9 and TRBJ2-2; D is unclear. The length of the CDR3 is 13 residues. The V end lost 5 bases, the J end lost 6 bases, and 10 bases lay between the germline ends. Germline lookup yields CDR1 SEHNR and CDR2 FQNEAQ (reference sequence). CDR3 sequence: CASSPRAAGELFF. For the CDR3, the DNA is TGTGCCAGCAGCCCACGGGCGGCCGGGGAGCTGTTTTTT.

The V call is TRBV28, the J call TRBJ2-7; 7 nucleotides align to TRBD2. The CDR3 contains 12 residues. The V segment lost 6 bases and the J segment 7 bases; nucleotides outside the gene matches: 6. Germline values: CDR1 MDHEN, CDR2 SYDVKM. The CDR3, as DNA: TGTGCCAGCAGCCGGGACGGGAGGGAGCAGTACTTC. Residues: CASSRDGREQYF.

The V and J genes are TRBV28 and TRBJ2-7; D is possibly TRBD2 (7 bases). The CDR3 sequence is 15 residues long. The ends were cut back, 5 bases at V and 3 bases at J, with 17 bases in the middle. Germline-derived CDR1 and CDR2 are MDHEN and SYDVKM. CDR3 DNA sequence: TGTGCCAGCAGTGGGGGCGGGGGAAATGACTACGAGCAGTACTTC. Translation gives CASSGGGGNDYEQYF.

This rearrangement joins TRBV9 to TRBJ1-4, with TRBD1 matching over 7 bases. The CDR3 is 14 residues long. V lost 7 bases and J lost 7; bases outside the gene matches: 10. CDR1 is SGDLS, CDR2 YYNGEE, per germline. The CDR3 sequence is CASAPGQAFEKLFF. CDR3 in DNA: TGTGCCAGCGCTCCCGGACAGGCCTTTGAAAAACTGTTTTTT.

The rearrangement links TRBV7-6 to TRBJ1-3; the D is unclear. The CDR3 runs to 13 residues. Germline V gene sequence: CDR1 SGHVS, CDR2 FNYEAQ. V lost 1 base, J lost 2 bases, and 3 bases lay in between. The CDR3 region is CASSLGAGNTIYF. In DNA, the CDR3 is TGTGCCAGCAGCTTAGGTGCTGGAAACACCATATATTTT.

The chain is built from TRBV7-2 and TRBJ2-7, with D possibly TRBD1 on 6 matching bases. The CDR3 covers 13 residues. V was trimmed by 4 bases and J by 3 bases, leaving 10 bases between them. CDR1 is SGHTA, CDR2 FQGNSA, per germline. Here the CDR3 reads CASSSRGLYEQYF. DNA of the CDR3: TGTGCCAGCAGCTCCAGGGGCCTCTACGAGCAGTACTTC.